This entry lists 22 T cell receptor beta chains sequenced from one sample in a study of beta chain features in type 1 diabetes (dated by TCRdb to the late 2010s). Receptor libraries were prepared by the immunoSEQ multiplex PCR assay. The High Capacity cDNA Reverse Transcription Kit was used to reverse transcribe all of the isolated RNA, meaning that expressed TCRB transcripts were what got sequenced. In TCRdb, the immuneACCESS table is reduced to in-frame sequences with V and J assigned. These tables do not hold every clone; where another copy was compared, an unresolved V gene accounts for under half, and the others remain unexplained. Within this sample are roughly 310,000 clones, with approximately 10% of them counted one time only. More than 0.015% of the sample belongs to the ten largest clones. Sequencing used naive CD4+ T cells from blood. The cell subset or site label corresponds to: true naive CD4+ T cells. Every receptor here comes from a woman aged 30 to 39 in good health.

This chain links TRBV27 with TRBJ2-1, with D tentatively TRBD1 (5 bases). The V gene lost 3 bases and the J gene lost 4 bases, with 7 bases spanning the gap. The CDR3 has 13 amino acids. CDR1 is MNHEY and CDR2 is SMNVEV in the germline V gene (reference sequence). The CDR3 DNA is TGTGCCAGCAGTTTCGACAGATACAATGAGCAGTTCTTC. This gives the protein CASSFDRYNEQFF.

The V and J genes are TRBV27 and TRBJ2-5; 9 bases agree with TRBD2. Losses at the gene ends were 6 bases for V and 5 bases for J; bases not matched to a gene: 13. Germline lookup yields CDR1 MNHEY and CDR2 SMNVEV (reference sequence). The CDR3 sequence is 16 residues long. The CDR3 DNA reads TGTGCCAGCAGAAGGGCTAGCGGGGAAATGGTGGAGACCCAGTACTTC. It is translated as CASRRASGEMVETQYF.

The V and J genes are TRBV5-1 and TRBJ2-3; 16 nucleotides match TRBD2. Germline values: CDR1 SGHRS, CDR2 YFSETQ. V lost 5 bases to trimming and J lost 2 bases; unmatched junction nucleotides: 14. The CDR3 has 20 amino acids. The CDR3 region has the DNA TGCGCCAGCAGACACGGTTACCGAGGGACTAGCGGGAGGGCCACAGATACGCAGTATTTT. Amino acids: CASRHGYRGTSGRATDTQYF. Filled out from reference TRBV5-1 and TRBJ2-3, the complete variable domain reads KAGVTQTPRYLIKTRGQQVTLSCSPISGHRSVSWYQQTPGQGLQFLFEYFSETQRNKGNFPGRFSGRQFSNSRSEMNVSTLELGDSALYLCASRHGYRGTSGRATDTQYFGPGTRLTVL.

This clone was observed a few times. The chain links TRBV7-2 to TRBJ2-7, with TRBD1 matching over 7 bases. Per the germline V gene, CDR1 is SGHTA and CDR2 is FQGNSA. The J segment lost 0 bases and the V segment lost 2 bases, leaving 13 bases of the junction unmatched. The CDR3 totals 18 residues. CDR3 loop: CASSLPTGTPRVSYEQYF. The CDR3 nucleotides are TGTGCCAGCAGCTTACCGACAGGGACCCCACGGGTCTCCTACGAGCAGTACTTC.

This clone was picked up a small number of times. DNA for the CDR3: TGTGCCAGCAGCTTTTACGGCTCGGGGACTAGCGGATTCGAGACCCAGTACTTC. Amino acid sequence: CASSFYGSGTSGFETQYF. This chain connects TRBV7-9 to TRBJ2-5; TRBD2 matches 11 bases. The trim removed 3 bases at V and 5 bases at J, leaving 14 bases unmatched. The CDR3 length is 18 residues. Germline V gene lookup returns CDR1 SEHNR and CDR2 FQNEAQ (reference sequence).

The CDR3 bases are TGTGCCTCCCGGGCAGGGACAGCGAACACCGGGGAGCTGTTTTTT. Its translation is CASRAGTANTGELFF. V is TRBV7-6 and J is TRBJ2-2; 7 bases match TRBD1. Looked up from germline, CDR1 is SGHVS and CDR2 is FNYEAQ. The CDR3 runs to 15 residues. The ends lost 11 bases at V and 0 bases at J; junction bases unmatched: 9.

The chain recombines TRBV7-2 with TRBJ2-7, with D unclear. Germline V gene data show CDR1 as SGHTA and CDR2 as FQGNSA. The V gene lost 1 base and the J gene lost 6 bases, with 13 bases spanning the gap. This CDR3 spans 14 amino acids. The CDR3 nucleotides read TGTGCCAGCAGCTTAGAGCTAGGTTTAGGCGAGCAGTACTTC. Translated, it gives CASSLELGLGEQYF. The full variable domain, in which reference TRBV7-2 and TRBJ2-7 provide the parts outside the CDR3, is GAGVSQSPSNKVTEKGKDVELRCDPISGHTALYWYRQSLGQGLEFLIYFQGNSAPDKSGLPSDRFSAERTGGSVSTLTIQRTQQEDSAVYLCASSLELGLGEQYFGPGTRLTVT.

This chain uses TRBV11-2 with TRBJ2-5; TRBD1 aligns across 12 bases. This CDR3 has 19 amino acids. Germline V CDR1 and CDR2: SGHAT, FQNNGV. The trim removed 5 bases at V and 6 bases at J, leaving 19 bases unmatched. Written as DNA, the CDR3 is TGTGCCAGCAGCCGCCGGGACAGGGGGCGAGGAGGAATGGAGCAGACCCAGTACTTC. Amino acids: CASSRRDRGRGGMEQTQYF.

The rearrangement links TRBV5-1 to TRBJ2-3, with TRBD2 identical over 7 bases. Looked up from germline, CDR1 is SGHRS and CDR2 is YFSETQ. This CDR3 contains 16 residues. The V and J ends lost 4 bases and 0 bases, in that order; junction bases with no gene match: 8. Here the CDR3 DNA reads TGCGCCAGCAGCGCGGGACTACTGGGTAGCACAGATACGCAGTATTTT. Its protein product is CASSAGLLGSTDTQYF.

In this sample, this clone turned up a few times. The chain links TRBV7-2 to TRBJ1-5; D call uncertain. Germline V gene lookup returns CDR1 SGHTA and CDR2 FQGNSA. The CDR3 extends over 14 amino acids. V was shortened by 1 base and J by 6 bases, with 10 bases between the two germline ends. CDR3 protein: CASSLGAAAQPQHF. As DNA, the CDR3 is TGTGCCAGCAGCTTAGGGGCAGCGGCTCAGCCCCAGCATTTT.

This chain connects TRBV28 to TRBJ1-5; 7 nucleotides line up with TRBD1. After removal of 5 bases from V and 16 bases from J, the junction contained 14 bases not matched to a gene. The CDR3 contains 13 residues. Germline CDR1 and CDR2: MDHEN and SYDVKM. This CDR3 is CASSPTTRGTIHF. CDR3 coding DNA: TGTGCCAGCAGTCCCACAACCAGGGGGACCATACATTTT.

This clone has just a few counts. The rearrangement links TRBV29-1 to TRBJ2-5; possibly TRBD1 for D (6 bases). Germline CDR1 and CDR2: SQVTM and ANQGSEA. Trimming took 3 bases from V and 4 from J, leaving 15 bases between them. This CDR3 contains 14 residues. CDR3: CSVDRGGGGETQYF. The CDR3 region has the DNA TGCAGCGTTGATCGTGGGGGCGGAGGAGAGACCCAGTACTTC.

This clone was counted only a few times. At one end, the junction sequence differs from germline, possibly due to a read error. The chain links TRBV7-7 to TRBJ2-3; 9 nucleotides agree with TRBD2. The CDR3 spans 16 residues. CDR1 SSHAT and CDR2 FNYEAQ come from the germline V gene (reference sequence). The CDR3 sequence is CASSLVAGGGPDTQYF. The CDR3 coding sequence is TGTGCTAGCAGCTTAGTTGCGGGAGGGGGCCCAGATACGCAGTATTTT.

CDR3 in DNA: TGTGCCAGCAGAGCTCCGGGACAGGGTACCGGGGAGCTGTTTTTT. It specifies CASRAPGQGTGELFF. The chain links TRBV28 to TRBJ2-2; 9 nucleotides align to TRBD1. CDR3 size: 15 residues. CDR1 and CDR2 from the germline V gene are MDHEN and SYDVKM. The J segment lost 5 bases and the V segment lost 6 bases, leaving 7 bases of the junction unmatched.

As DNA, the CDR3 is TGTGCCAGTACGCACAGGCGGAACACTGAAGCTTTCTTT. It specifies CASTHRRNTEAFF. This chain connects TRBV19 to TRBJ1-1, with a tentative D call TRBD1 (5 bases). The CDR3 is 13 amino acids. Germline CDR1 and CDR2: LNHDA and SQIVND (reference sequence). Trimming took off 7 bases at V and 1 base at J, with 10 bases between the two ends.

The J gene is TRBJ2-3, the V gene TRBV27; 9 bases line up with TRBD1. This CDR3 is built from 17 residues. Germline V gene lookup returns CDR1 MNHEY and CDR2 SMNVEV (reference sequence). J was trimmed by 0 bases and V by 6 bases; bases with no gene match: 10. The CDR3 sequence: CASSRNRGHSSTDTQYF. CDR3 sequence (DNA): TGTGCCAGCAGCCGAAACAGGGGGCACTCGAGCACAGATACGCAGTATTTT.

This clone was seen more than once but under ten times. Written as DNA, the CDR3 is TGTGCCAGCAGCCCTGACAGGGGGTTAGAGACCCAGTACTTC. This codes for CASSPDRGLETQYF. The J gene is TRBJ2-5, the V gene TRBV6-5, with 9 bases lining up with TRBD1. Germline V gene sequence: CDR1 MNHEY, CDR2 SVGAGI. V shed 6 bases, J shed 4 bases, and the junction held 6 bases outside the gene matches. The CDR3 runs to 14 residues.

DNA of the CDR3: TGTGCCAGCAGCTCTGGGAGAGGGTACGAGCAGTACTTC. It translates to CASSSGRGYEQYF. This chain uses TRBV7-2 with TRBJ2-7, with a weak D call TRBD2 (5 bases). Per germline, CDR1 SGHTA and CDR2 FQGNSA. This CDR3 comprises 13 residues. The ends were cut back, 4 bases at V and 4 bases at J, with 11 bases in the middle.

The J gene is TRBJ1-5, the V gene TRBV29-1; TRBD1 matches 10 bases. This CDR3 spans 13 amino acids. The ends lost 4 bases at V and 5 bases at J; junction bases unmatched: 2. CDR1 is SQVTM and CDR2 is ANQGSEA in the germline V gene. The CDR3 loop reads CSVVTGGDQPQHF. CDR3 in DNA: TGCAGCGTTGTGACAGGGGGCGATCAGCCCCAGCATTTT.

The chain uses TRBV23-1 and TRBJ2-7; perhaps TRBD1 as D (6 bases). TRBV23-1 is labeled an ORF, and its function is uncertain. V dropped 6 bases and J dropped 0 bases, with 15 bases sitting between them. The CDR3 contains 15 residues. CDR3 bases: TGCGCCAGCAGCCTCAAGACAGGCTTCTCCTACGAGCAGTACTTC. Amino acid sequence: CASSLKTGFSYEQYF.

CDR3 coding DNA: TGTGCCAGCAGTTCGACAGGGACCTCTGGAAACACCATATATTTT. Its protein is CASSSTGTSGNTIYF. V gene TRBV6-5 combines with J gene TRBJ1-3; 7 bases are a match to TRBD1. The CDR3 is made up of 15 amino acids. Per the germline V gene, CDR1 is MNHEY and CDR2 is SVGAGI. V was clipped by 4 bases and J by 0 bases; unmatched bases: 3.

This clone showed up just a few times. Other DNA sequences within the sample encode an identical CDR3. The chain has TRBV28 and TRBJ2-5; 9 bases are a match to TRBD1. The trim removed 5 bases at V and 5 bases at J, leaving 9 bases unmatched. In germline, CDR1 is MDHEN, CDR2 SYDVKM. The CDR3 consists of 15 residues. CDR3 DNA: TGTGCCAGCAGTCTACCACAGGGGGCTGGGGAGACCCAGTACTTC. It specifies CASSLPQGAGETQYF.